These T cell receptor beta chains were read from a single sample in a study of vaccination effects on CD4 cells after COVID-19. TCRdb keeps only in-frame clones here, not all; method: immunoSEQ multiplex PCR. The data contain roughly 25,000 clones, approximately 80% of them singletons. For these receptors, no antigen is known. The sequences come from CD4+ T cells from PBMCs cultured with HCoV-NL63 spike peptides, collected before COVID-19 vaccination. Receptors were obtained from a human donor who had a prior SARS-CoV-2 infection. Both conserved end residues are part of each CDR3. A D gene is named only where the DNA matches it firmly. Only part of the rows carry a size: once, few, many, or a class if the clone is expanded.

13 | TRBJ2-7 | TRBD2 | TRBV6-5 | - | TGTGCGAGCAGCGGGGGATACTCCTACGAGCAGTACTTC | CASSGGYSYEQYF
15 | TRBJ2-3 | - | TRBV27 | - | TGTGCCAGCAGCGCGGGACAGCTCGGCACAGATACGCAGTATTTT | CASSAGQLGTDTQYF
13 | TRBJ1-5 | - | TRBV5-4 | - | TGTGCCAGCAGCTCTGGGGGAGATCAGCCCCAGCATTTT | CASSSGGDQPQHF
15 | TRBJ2-7 | TRBD1 | TRBV5-1 | few | TGCGCCAGCAGCTTGGTGGGCAGGGGGAATGACGAGCAGTACTTC | CASSLVGRGNDEQYF
16 | TRBJ1-2 | TRBD1 | TRBV2 | - | TGTGCCAGCCTACCCGGGACAGCCCGGGTGATGGGTGGCTACACCTTC | CASLPGTARVMGGYTF
16 | TRBJ2-3 | TRBD2 | TRBV2 | - | TGTGCCAGCAGTCCGGGACTAGCGGGGTTCACAGATACGCAGTATTTT | CASSPGLAGFTDTQYF
16 | TRBJ2-7 | TRBD2 | TRBV7-8 | - | TGTGCCAGCAGCCCTCGATTTCTAGCGGGTACGAGTGAGCAGTACTTC | CASSPRFLAGTSEQYF
15 | TRBJ1-3 | - | TRBV28 | once | TGTGCCAGCAACTTGGGGGGGGCGTCTGGAAACACCATATATTTT | CASNLGGASGNTIYF
15 | TRBJ2-2 | TRBD1 | TRBV3-1/TRBV3-2 | - | TGTGCCAGCAGCCCACAGGGGGTCAACACCGGGGAGCTGTTTTTT | CASSPQGVNTGELFF
14 | TRBJ2-7 | - | TRBV27 | few | TGTGCCAGCAGACTTGGGGCCTTCTCCTACGAGCAGTACTTC | CASRLGAFSYEQYF
15 | TRBJ2-1 | - | TRBV7-3 | - | TGTGCCAGCAGCCCAGAGCGGGCGTCCTACAATGAGCAGTTCTTC | CASSPERASYNEQFF
15 | TRBJ2-1 | TRBD2 | TRBV6-4 | - | TGTGCCAGCAGTGAGACTAGCGGGGACTACAATGAGCAGTTCTTC | CASSETSGDYNEQFF
15 | TRBJ1-6 | - | TRBV19 | - | TGTGCCAGAGGATTTGGGGCTCTGTATAATTCACCCCTCCACTTT | CARGFGALYNSPLHF
16 | TRBJ2-7 | TRBD2 | TRBV7-2 | few | TGTGCCAGCAGCTTAGGACGGCTAGCGGGAGTAAGAGAGCAGTACTTC | CASSLGRLAGVREQYF
15 | TRBJ2-7 | TRBD2 | TRBV5-1 | - | TGCGCCAGCAGCCCAGGACTAGCGGGGTCCTACGAGCAGTACTTC | CASSPGLAGSYEQYF
12 | TRBJ1-1 | - | TRBV18 | once | TGTGCCAGCTCTCCGACCTACACTGAAGCTTTCTTT | CASSPTYTEAFF
16 | TRBJ2-3 | TRBD2 | TRBV5-4 | - | TGTGCCAGCAGCACTCCCACTAGCGGGGGCACAGATACGCAGTATTTT | CASSTPTSGGTDTQYF
18 | TRBJ1-5 | - | TRBV3-1/TRBV3-2 | - | TGTGCCAGCAGCCAAGACCGGACAGACATTTATAGCAATCAGCCCCAGCATTTT | CASSQDRTDIYSNQPQHF
13 | TRBJ2-1 | - | TRBV4-2 | few | TGTGCCAGCAGCCAGGCAGCTAGGCCTGAGCAGTTCTTC | CASSQAARPEQFF
14 | TRBJ1-1 | TRBD1 | TRBV19 | - | TGTGCCAGTAGTGTGCGAGGGGGCAACACTGAAGCTTTCTTT | CASSVRGGNTEAFF
19 | TRBJ2-6 | - | TRBV4-3 | - | TGCGCCAGCAGCCAACCCCGGACAGTCAGGGCACGTGGGGCCAACGTCCTGACTTTC | CASSQPRTVRARGANVLTF
13 | TRBJ2-5 | - | TRBV19 | once | TGTGCCAGTAGCAGACGCGAATTGGAGACCCAGTACTTC | CASSRRELETQYF
11 | TRBJ2-1 | - | TRBV5-1 | - | TGCGCCAGCAGCTTGGCCCATGAGCAGTTCTTC | CASSLAHEQFF
13 | TRBJ2-2 | - | TRBV6-2/TRBV6-3 | few | TGTGCCAGCAGTTATCAGTTCACCGGGGAGCTGTTTTTT | CASSYQFTGELFF